The 24 T cell receptor beta chains below come from one sample, sequenced in a study of T cell changes during pregnancy in multiple sclerosis. The assay was immunoSEQ multiplex PCR, and TCRdb's table has in-frame clones only and misses some. This sample has tens of thousands of clones, with less than 90% found just once. The input for sequencing was CD4+ T cells from peripheral blood mononuclear cells, taken in the first trimester of pregnancy. Receptors were obtained from a female donor with multiple sclerosis, enrolled in a pregnancy study.

The rearrangement links TRBV28 to TRBJ1-1; the D is unclear. This CDR3 comprises 12 residues. The germline V gene encodes CDR1 MDHEN and CDR2 SYDVKM. Trimming shortened V by 1 base and J by 5 bases, and 5 bases separated the two germline ends. CDR3 nucleotide sequence: TGTGCCAGCAGTTTATCCCCTACTGAAGCTTTCTTT. Protein: CASSLSPTEAFF.

The chain recombines TRBV5-4 with TRBJ1-1, with 7 bases lining up with TRBD1. This CDR3 has 15 residues. V lost 0 bases and J lost 3; bases outside the gene matches: 5. Germline lookup yields CDR1 SGHNT and CDR2 YYREEE (reference sequence). This CDR3 reads CASSLGRGRYTEAFF. The CDR3 region has the DNA TGTGCCAGCAGCTTGGGCAGGGGGAGGTACACTGAAGCTTTCTTT.

The J gene is TRBJ1-2, the V gene TRBV9; D possibly corresponds to TRBD1 (6 bases). There are 20 residues in the CDR3. Per the germline V gene, CDR1 is SGDLS and CDR2 is YYNGEE. The V end lost 0 bases, the J end lost 0 bases, and 24 bases lay between the germline ends. This CDR3 reads CASSVGGGKQGGSANYGYTF. The CDR3 bases are TGTGCCAGCAGCGTAGGCGGGGGGAAACAGGGAGGGTCAGCTAACTATGGCTACACCTTC.

The gene calls are TRBV6-9 and TRBJ2-7, with 9 bases aligning to TRBD2. J gave up 9 bases and V 7 bases, and 16 bases lay outside the gene matches. This CDR3 spans 15 amino acids. Germline CDR1 reads MNHGY; CDR2 reads SVAAGI. The CDR3 region is CASTPRGAGGSGQYF. CDR3 DNA sequence: TGTGCCAGCACCCCCCGGGGAGCGGGAGGTAGCGGGCAGTACTTC.

The rearrangement links TRBV6-5 to TRBJ2-7; D not certain. Germline V gives CDR1 MNHEY, CDR2 SVGAGI. This CDR3 is 14 amino acids long. V was clipped by 2 bases and J by 0 bases, with 8 bases between them. Here the CDR3 reads CASSYTRSSYEQYF. CDR3 in DNA: TGTGCCAGCAGTTACACAAGGAGCTCCTACGAGCAGTACTTC.

This clone is labeled as medium-sized. The rearrangement uses TRBV7-9 and TRBJ1-2; TRBD1 matches at 9 bases. There are 16 residues in the CDR3. V gave up 3 bases and J gave up 7 bases; unmatched junction bases: 12. Germline V gene sequence: CDR1 SEHNR, CDR2 FQNEAQ (reference sequence). This CDR3 is CASSFAGTGRSGGYTF. DNA of the CDR3: TGTGCCAGCAGCTTCGCCGGGACAGGGCGGTCAGGTGGCTACACCTTC.

The chain combines TRBV19 with TRBJ2-7; 8 bases align to TRBD1. The germline CDR1 and CDR2 sequences are LNHDA and SQIVND (reference sequence). The CDR3 contains 14 residues. V was pared by 6 bases and J by 2 bases, with 6 bases of the junction left unmatched. CDR3 sequence reads: CASSRDRLTYEQYF. In nucleotides, the CDR3 is TGTGCCAGTAGCCGGGACAGGCTTACCTACGAGCAGTACTTC.

This sequence joins TRBV7-9 and TRBJ1-1; maybe TRBD1 (6 bases). V was pared by 3 bases and J by 5 bases, with 13 bases between. The germline V gene encodes CDR1 SEHNR and CDR2 FQNEAQ (reference sequence). The CDR3 loop spans 14 amino acids. CDR3 amino acids: CASSFEQGGTEAFF. In nucleotides, the CDR3 is TGTGCCAGCAGCTTCGAACAGGGTGGGACTGAAGCTTTCTTT.

The J gene is TRBJ2-1, the V gene TRBV19; 7 bases match TRBD2. The CDR3 is made up of 15 amino acids. Per the germline V gene, CDR1 is LNHDA and CDR2 is SQIVND (reference sequence). The trim removed 5 bases at V and 0 bases at J, leaving 4 bases unmatched. CDR3 loop: CASSFQRGSYNEQFF. The DNA of the CDR3 is TGTGCCAGTAGTTTCCAGCGGGGCTCCTACAATGAGCAGTTCTTC.

This clone was observed a single time. The rearrangement uses TRBV27 and TRBJ2-1; 8 bases map to TRBD1. The CDR3 covers 14 residues. In germline, CDR1 is MNHEY, CDR2 SMNVEV (reference sequence). J was trimmed by 4 bases and V by 6 bases; bases with no gene match: 5. CDR3 loop: CASSLGQAYNEQFF. CDR3 sequence (DNA): TGTGCCAGCAGCCTGGGACAGGCATACAATGAGCAGTTCTTC.

This chain uses TRBV4-1 with TRBJ2-1; 8 bases agree with TRBD2. J was trimmed by 2 bases and V by 0 bases; bases with no gene match: 9. Germline lookup yields CDR1 MGHRA and CDR2 YSYEKL. The CDR3 length is 18 residues. As DNA, the CDR3 is TGCGCCAGCAGCCAAGAAAGGGCCGGGACTAGAGCCTACAATGAGCAGTTCTTC. It specifies CASSQERAGTRAYNEQFF.

This chain connects TRBV9 to TRBJ2-1, with 10 bases fitting TRBD2. V lost 0 bases, J lost 12 bases, and 0 bases stayed unmatched. The CDR3 runs to 12 residues. Germline CDR1 SGDLS, CDR2 YYNGEE. The CDR3 DNA is TGTGCCAGCAGCGTAGGACTAGCGGGGCAGTTCTTC. Encoded protein: CASSVGLAGQFF. The full variable domain, rest sourced from reference TRBV9 and TRBJ2-1, is DSGVTQTPKHLITATGQRVTLRCSPRSGDLSVYWYQQSLDQGLQFLIQYYNGEERAKGNILERFSAQQFPDLHSELNLSSLELGDSALYFCASSVGLAGQFFGPGTRLTVL.

This clone was observed a few times. The rearrangement uses TRBV30 and TRBJ1-5; 9 bases align to TRBD1. The germline V gene has CDR1 GTSNPN and CDR2 SVGIG (reference sequence). J was trimmed by 4 bases and V by 5 bases; bases with no gene match: 9. The CDR3 spans 15 residues. The CDR3 here is CAWAEQGAPNQPQHF. The CDR3 nucleotides read TGTGCCTGGGCCGAACAGGGGGCTCCTAATCAGCCCCAGCATTTT.

This rearrangement joins TRBV5-1 to TRBJ1-5; D perhaps matches TRBD1 (5 bases). The CDR3 length is 15 residues. Trimming removed 0 bases from V and 3 bases from J, with 10 bases in between. Germline V gene lookup returns CDR1 SGHRS and CDR2 YFSETQ. This CDR3 is CASSLAGIINQPQHF. The CDR3 region has the DNA TGCGCCAGCAGCTTGGCAGGGATAATCAATCAGCCCCAGCATTTT.

This clone was counted between two and nine times. The chain links TRBV11-2 to TRBJ1-4; possibly TRBD1 for D (5 bases). The CDR3 runs to 17 residues. Germline V gene data show CDR1 as SGHAT and CDR2 as FQNNGV. Trimming cost V 1 base and J 0 bases, with 12 bases left between them. The CDR3 nucleotides are TGTGCCAGCAGCTTAGGGGGGGATACAGCAACTAATGAAAAACTGTTTTTT. Amino acids: CASSLGGDTATNEKLFF.

The chain is built from TRBV27 and TRBJ2-7, with TRBD1 matching 7 bases. The CDR3 totals 15 residues. The trim removed 4 bases at V and 0 bases at J, leaving 6 bases unmatched. The germline V gene has CDR1 MNHEY and CDR2 SMNVEV (reference sequence). The CDR3 spells CASSSQGKDSYEQYF. CDR3 coding DNA: TGTGCCAGCAGTTCACAGGGGAAAGACTCCTACGAGCAGTACTTC.

The table lists this clone with a count of one. J is TRBJ2-2 and V is TRBV30; D gene unclear. Between the trimmed V and J ends, which lost 0 bases and 4 bases, there was a span of 9 bases. The CDR3 extends over 14 amino acids. Germline V lookup: CDR1 GTSNPN, CDR2 SVGIG (reference sequence). The CDR3 DNA reads as TGTGCCTGGAGTGTGAAACAGCCCACCGGGGAGCTGTTTTTT. Amino acid sequence: CAWSVKQPTGELFF. Drawing the rest from reference TRBV30 and TRBJ2-2, the complete variable domain is SQTIHQWPATLVQPVGSPLSLECTVEGTSNPNLYWYRQAAGRGLQLLFYSVGIGQISSEVPQNLSASRPQDRQFILSSKKLLLSDSGFYLCAWSVKQPTGELFFGEGSRLTVL.

The chain links TRBV30 to TRBJ1-2; weak D call: TRBD1 (6 bases). The CDR3 has 14 amino acids. V was pared by 0 bases and J by 3 bases, with 11 bases between. Germline V gives CDR1 GTSNPN, CDR2 SVGIG (reference sequence). Here the CDR3 DNA reads TGTGCCTGGAGTGTACAGGCAGGGGACTATGGCTACACCTTC. Protein product: CAWSVQAGDYGYTF.

The chain is built from TRBV10-3 and TRBJ1-4; D gene ambiguous. CDR1 and CDR2 from the germline V gene are ENHRY and SYGVKD. This CDR3 has 13 residues. V lost 4 bases and J lost 8, with 11 bases in between. The CDR3 nucleotides are TGTGCCATCAGTGCCGGGGAAGGAGAAAAACTGTTTTTT. Translated, it gives CAISAGEGEKLFF.

The V call is TRBV6-1, the J call TRBJ2-1; D might be TRBD2 (6 bases). Germline CDR1 and CDR2: MNHNS and SASEGT. The CDR3 is 13 amino acids. The V and J ends lost 6 bases and 4 bases respectively, with 10 bases between them. This CDR3 reads CASRGGFYNEQFF. The CDR3 DNA is TGTGCCAGCAGGGGAGGTTTTTACAATGAGCAGTTCTTC.

V is TRBV6-5 and J is TRBJ1-1; 7 bases are shared with TRBD1. CDR3 length equals 15 residues. With V trimmed by 5 bases and J by 1 base, 7 bases remained unmatched. Germline values: CDR1 MNHEY, CDR2 SVGAGI. This CDR3 is CASSTSGTANTEAFF. The CDR3 DNA follows: TGTGCCAGCAGTACCTCCGGGACAGCGAACACTGAAGCTTTCTTT.

J is TRBJ1-5 and V is TRBV7-8; D is undetermined. This CDR3 spans 13 amino acids. CDR1 and CDR2 from the germline V gene are SGHVS and FQNEAQ. Between the trimmed V and J ends, which lost 0 bases and 5 bases, there was a span of 5 bases. The CDR3 loop is CASSLAGYQPQHF. CDR3 DNA: TGTGCCAGCAGCTTAGCTGGCTATCAGCCCCAGCATTTT.

The chain joins TRBV30 to TRBJ1-3, with TRBD1 as a possible D gene (6 bases). This CDR3 region has 15 residues. The ends were cut back, 1 base at V and 4 bases at J, with 14 bases in the middle. CDR1 and CDR2 from the germline V gene are GTSNPN and SVGIG (reference sequence). CDR3 loop: CAWSGVGAQGNTIYF. DNA of the CDR3: TGTGCCTGGAGTGGGGTGGGGGCGCAAGGAAACACCATATATTTT.

The chain links TRBV19 to TRBJ2-2, with D possibly TRBD1 on 6 matching bases. With 5 bases removed from V and 6 bases from J, the gap between germline ends came to 10 bases. CDR3 size: 13 residues. Germline lookup yields CDR1 LNHDA and CDR2 SQIVND (reference sequence). The DNA of the CDR3 is TGTGCCAGTAGTCTCGAGGGGGCCGGGGAGCTGTTTTTT. This translates into CASSLEGAGELFF.